The entry below gives a single T cell receptor (beta chain) sequence along with its context. Its antigen is currently unknown. Unique molecular identifiers were built into the TCRbeta library. A single record per CDR3 protein comes from TCRdb applying MiXCR to the PCR reads. The repertoire holds about 470,000 distinct CDR3 sequences, 43% seen once, with under 35% in the top ten. This record belongs to a study of T-cell reconstitution after alpha-beta-depleted transplantation in children. V gave up 5 bases and J gave up 2 bases, with 13 bases separating them. Germline CDR1 and CDR2: DFQATT and SNEGSKA (reference sequence). The CDR3 runs 13 residues. Study-wide results and limits: The origin of alpha-beta T cells about two months after transplant was reportedly several hundred expanded graft clones. Certain patients had high TCRbeta diversity at day 60, and it came from recipient T cells and thymic progenitors that survived. T-cell numbers and diversity one year post-transplant derived largely from freshly generated T cells.

The source of this sequence is a girl aged 2 to 10 with aplastic anemia, due to receive a stem cell transplant. The source was PBMCs, collected before TCRalphabeta/CD19-depleted stem cell transplant. The chain uses TRBV20-1 and TRBJ2-7; D may match TRBD1 or TRBD2 (5 bases each). CDR3 sequence (DNA): TGCAGTGCTCACCGGGACCTTACCTACGAGCAGTACTTC. Protein product: CSAHRDLTYEQYF.